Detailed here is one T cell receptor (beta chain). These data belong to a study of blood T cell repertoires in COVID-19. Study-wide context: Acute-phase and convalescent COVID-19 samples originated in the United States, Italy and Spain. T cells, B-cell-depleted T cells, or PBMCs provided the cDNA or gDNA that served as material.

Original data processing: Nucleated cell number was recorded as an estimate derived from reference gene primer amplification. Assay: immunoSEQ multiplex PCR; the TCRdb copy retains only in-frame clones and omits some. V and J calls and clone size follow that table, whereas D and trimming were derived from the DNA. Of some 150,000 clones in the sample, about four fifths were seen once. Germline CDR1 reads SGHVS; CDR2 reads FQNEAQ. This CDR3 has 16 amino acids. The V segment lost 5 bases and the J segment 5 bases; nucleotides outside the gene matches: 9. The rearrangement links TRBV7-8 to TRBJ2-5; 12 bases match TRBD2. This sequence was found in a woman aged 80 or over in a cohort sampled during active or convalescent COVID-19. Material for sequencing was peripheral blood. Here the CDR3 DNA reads TGTGCCAGCAGCGTGACTAGCGGGGGACCTCGGGAGACCCAGTACTTC. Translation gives CASSVTSGGPRETQYF.